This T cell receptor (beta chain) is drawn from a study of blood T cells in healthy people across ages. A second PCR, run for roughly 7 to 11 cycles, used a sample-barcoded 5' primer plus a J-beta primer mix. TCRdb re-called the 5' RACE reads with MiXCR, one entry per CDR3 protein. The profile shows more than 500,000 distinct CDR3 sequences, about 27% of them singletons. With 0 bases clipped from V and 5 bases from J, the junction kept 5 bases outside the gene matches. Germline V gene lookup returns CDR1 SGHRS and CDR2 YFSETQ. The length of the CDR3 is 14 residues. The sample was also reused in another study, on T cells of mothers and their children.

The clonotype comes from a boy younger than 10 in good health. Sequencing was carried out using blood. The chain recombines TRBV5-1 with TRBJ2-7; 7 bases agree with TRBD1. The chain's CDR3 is CASSLGGGENEQYF. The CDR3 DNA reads TGCGCCAGCAGCTTGGGAGGGGGCGAAAACGAGCAGTACTTC.